A single sample gave rise to the 9 T cell receptor beta chains below, sequenced in a study of blood T cell repertoires in COVID-19. TCRdb's table, derived via immunoSEQ multiplex PCR, lists solely in-frame clones and lacks some. The table lists about 250,000 clones, approximately 89% of them singletons, with around 1.6% in the top ten. The sequenced material came from peripheral blood. All receptors derive from a woman in her sixties who had recovered from COVID-19.

This clone was seen just once. The chain has TRBV5-6 and TRBJ1-3; no reliable D call. CDR1 and CDR2 (germline): SGHDT, YYEEEE. V dropped 4 bases and J dropped 2 bases, with 10 bases sitting between them. The CDR3 has 14 residues. The CDR3 sequence: CASSLLVAGNTIYF. DNA for the CDR3: TGTGCCAGCAGCCTACTGGTAGCTGGAAACACCATATATTTT. The entire variable domain, with the rest obtained from reference TRBV5-6 and TRBJ1-3, is as follows: DAGVTQSPTHLIKTRGQQVTLRCSPKSGHDTVSWYQQALGQGPQFIFQYYEEEERQRGNFPDRFSGHQFPNYSSELNVNALLLGDSALYLCASSLLVAGNTIYFGEGSWLTVV.

The V call is TRBV5-4, the J call TRBJ2-7, with TRBD2 as a possible D gene (6 bases). Per the germline V gene, CDR1 is SGHNT and CDR2 is YYREEE (reference sequence). The ends were cut back, 0 bases at V and 4 bases at J, with 8 bases in the middle. The CDR3 runs to 13 residues. The CDR3 here is CASSLAGSYEQYF. DNA for the CDR3: TGTGCCAGCAGCTTGGCCGGGAGTTACGAGCAGTACTTC.

This chain connects TRBV5-1 to TRBJ1-2; D not resolved. This CDR3 is 16 amino acids long. V was trimmed by 0 bases and J by 4 bases, leaving 16 bases between them. Germline CDR1 is SGHRS and CDR2 is YFSETQ. CDR3 sequence (DNA): TGCGCCAGCAGCTTGGTGGGAGCGGCCAGCTCCTATGGCTACACCTTC. It encodes CASSLVGAASSYGYTF.

This chain links TRBV6-6 with TRBJ2-7; 12 nucleotides agree with TRBD2. Trimming took 4 bases from V and 2 from J; bases not matched to a gene: 3. The CDR3 is 15 amino acids. Germline CDR1 is MNHNY and CDR2 is SVGAGI (reference sequence). CDR3 region: CASSSRTSGTYEQYF. CDR3 in DNA: TGTGCCAGCAGTTCCAGGACTAGCGGGACCTACGAGCAGTACTTC.

The chain combines TRBV10-3 with TRBJ2-5; 7 positions match TRBD1. This CDR3 spans 14 amino acids. Losses at the gene ends were 10 bases for V and 5 bases for J; bases not matched to a gene: 13. Germline-derived CDR1 and CDR2 are ENHRY and SYGVKD. CDR3 sequence (DNA): TGTGCCACCGGGGACAGTCGTTTTGATGAGACCCAGTACTTC. As protein: CATGDSRFDETQYF.

J is TRBJ1-2 and V is TRBV18; no clear D gene. This CDR3 region has 15 residues. Trimming left V 3 bases short and J 4 bases short, with 15 bases between. The germline V gene has CDR1 KGHSH and CDR2 LQKENI. The CDR3 DNA is TGTGCCAGCTCACCTGGGATTAAAGAGGGCTATGGCTACACCTTC. It specifies CASSPGIKEGYGYTF.

The chain has TRBV4-1 and TRBJ1-5; 9 positions match TRBD1. The V gene's germline CDR1 is MGHRA and CDR2 YSYEKL. The CDR3 is made up of 15 amino acids. V was clipped by 2 bases and J by 7 bases; unmatched bases: 6. The CDR3, as DNA: TGCGCCAGCAGCCAATCGACAGGGGGTAACCAGCCCCAGCATTTT. This encodes CASSQSTGGNQPQHF.

This chain uses TRBV27 with TRBJ1-1; 9 positions match TRBD1. There are 16 residues in the CDR3. V lost 2 bases and J lost 4; bases outside the gene matches: 8. Germline CDR1 and CDR2: MNHEY and SMNVEV (reference sequence). CDR3 loop: CASSLAPGTGITEAFF. The CDR3 DNA reads as TGTGCCAGCAGTTTAGCCCCCGGGACAGGGATCACTGAAGCTTTCTTT.

The V and J genes are TRBV3-1 (or the pseudogene TRBV3-2) and TRBJ1-6; the D gene is possibly TRBD1 (6 bases). CDR1 and CDR2 from the germline V gene are LGHDT and YNNKEL (reference sequence). Between the trimmed V and J ends, which lost 3 bases and 6 bases, there was a span of 15 bases. The CDR3 runs 16 residues. The CDR3 here is CASSQVAGASNSPLHF. CDR3 coding DNA: TGTGCCAGCAGCCAGGTGGCGGGGGCCAGTAATTCACCCCTCCACTTT.